This T cell receptor beta chain comes out of a study of response to subunit inactivated influenza vaccine. This clonotype turned up a few times. Its antigen is as yet unknown. Findings and caveats of the study: Each seasonal flu vaccination may recruit only limited new T cells, authors suggested.

The CDR3 consists of 14 residues. V lost 5 bases and J lost 0, with 10 bases in between. TCRdb ran MiXCR on the RT-PCR reads and lists one entry per CDR3 protein. Among roughly 500,000 distinct CDR3 sequences listed, approximately 24% were seen once. This TCR was recovered from a man aged 45 to 65 who received an inactivated influenza vaccine. The chain joins TRBV12-3 or TRBV12-4 to TRBJ1-2; D gene uncertain. Sample: CD4+ T cells sorted from PBMCs, taken roughly 5 days after vaccination. The CDR3 sequence: CASSPRPTNYGYTF. CDR3 sequence (DNA): TGTGCCAGCAGTCCTAGGCCAACTAACTATGGCTACACCTTC.